This T cell receptor beta chain was captured by sequencing in a study of human T cells and chemical hapten exposure. About the study: Patch testing was performed with 0.01% DPC on the upper back, with reading at 6 days. Findings and limits, study-wide: Positive correlation was observed between PT1 expanded TCR counts and patch test score.

The germline gives CDR1 KGHDR, CDR2 SFDVKD. V lost 7 bases and J 0 bases, leaving 9 bases between the germline ends. This CDR3 spans 14 amino acids. The time point denotes: patch test 3, about 24 weeks after DPC sensitization. Treatment denoted: therapeutic diphenylcyclopropenone sensitization with weekly scalp DPC. Whole blood that had not been fractionated was the source of extracted total RNA. Individual cDNA molecules each carried unique molecular identifiers attached by the library. TCRdb re-derived calls from the RACE reads in MiXCR, one entry per CDR3 protein. The table shows about 160,000 distinct CDR3 sequences, with roughly a quarter occurring only once. This clonotype was seen more than once but under ten times. The antigen is undetermined.

The V and J genes are TRBV24-1 and TRBJ1-5; D gene uncertain. This receptor was identified in a woman between 18 and 30 years old with alopecia areata. Some clones in this sample may be carry-over from other donors' samples. The material was whole blood, obtained in connection with sensitization to the hapten diphenylcyclopropenone (DPC). The CDR3 DNA follows: TGTGCCACCAGGGACCGTTATAGCAATCAGCCCCAGCATTTT. Amino acids: CATRDRYSNQPQHF.